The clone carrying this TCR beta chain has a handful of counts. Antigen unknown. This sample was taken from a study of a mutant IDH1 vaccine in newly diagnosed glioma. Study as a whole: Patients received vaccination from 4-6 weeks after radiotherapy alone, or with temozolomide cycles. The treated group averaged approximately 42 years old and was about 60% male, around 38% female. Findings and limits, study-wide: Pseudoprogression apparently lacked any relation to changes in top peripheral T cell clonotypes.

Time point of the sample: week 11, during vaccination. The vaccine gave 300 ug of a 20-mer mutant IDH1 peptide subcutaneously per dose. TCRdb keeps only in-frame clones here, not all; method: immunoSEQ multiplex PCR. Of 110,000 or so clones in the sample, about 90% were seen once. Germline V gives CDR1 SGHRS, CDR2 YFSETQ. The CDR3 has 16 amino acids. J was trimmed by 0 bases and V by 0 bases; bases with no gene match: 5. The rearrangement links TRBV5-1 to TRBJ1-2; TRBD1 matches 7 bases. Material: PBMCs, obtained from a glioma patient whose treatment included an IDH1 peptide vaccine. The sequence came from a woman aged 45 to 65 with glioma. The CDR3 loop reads CASSLASGGANYGYTF. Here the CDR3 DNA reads TGCGCCAGCAGCTTGGCCTCAGGGGGAGCTAACTATGGCTACACCTTC.